A single sample gave rise to the 25 T cell receptor beta chains below, sequenced in a study of cytomegalovirus exposure and HLA in healthy donors. The PCR was carried out with 60 Vbeta primers and 13 Jbeta primers. TCRdb's copy holds only in-frame clones and misses some; the assay was immunoSEQ multiplex PCR. The table lists about 170,000 clones, roughly 80% of them singletons, with about 0.82% in the top ten. The source material was PBMCs. The origin of the receptors is a woman between 18 and 30 years old in good health and CMV-seronegative.

J is TRBJ2-1 and V is TRBV27; a possible D gene is TRBD2 (6 bases). This CDR3 is built from 16 residues. The V gene's germline CDR1 is MNHEY and CDR2 SMNVEV (reference sequence). Trimming removed 6 bases from V and 3 bases from J, with 18 bases in between. DNA of the CDR3: TGTGCCAGCAGGGCGGGAAGACTGCATTACTACAATGAGCAGTTCTTC. Amino acids: CASRAGRLHYYNEQFF.

The CDR3 protein is CAISESTGAGEKLFF. DNA for the CDR3: TGTGCCATCAGTGAGTCAACAGGGGCCGGTGAAAAACTGTTTTTT. The V call is TRBV10-3, the J call TRBJ1-4, with 7 bases aligning to TRBD1. This CDR3 comprises 15 residues. Germline V gene data show CDR1 as ENHRY and CDR2 as SYGVKD. After removal of 0 bases from V and 7 bases from J, the junction contained 5 bases not matched to a gene.

This clone was counted between two and nine times. The chain employs TRBV19 and TRBJ1-2, with 8 nucleotides matching TRBD1. V dropped 3 bases and J dropped 0; count of bases not matched to a gene: 3. Germline V gene data show CDR1 as LNHDA and CDR2 as SQIVND (reference sequence). This CDR3 has 15 amino acids. For the CDR3, the DNA is TGTGCCAGTAGTATGGGACAGGCGACTAACTATGGCTACACCTTC. Its protein product is CASSMGQATNYGYTF.

The genes are TRBV4-3 and TRBJ1-5, with D uncertain. The germline CDR1 and CDR2 sequences are LGHNA and YSLEER. The CDR3 totals 13 residues. Trimming stripped 2 bases from V and 6 bases from J, with 8 bases between. The CDR3 sequence: CASSQTGTQPQHF. CDR3 DNA sequence: TGCGCCAGCAGCCAAACTGGTACTCAGCCCCAGCATTTT.

The chain has TRBV27 and TRBJ2-2; the match to TRBD2 covers 15 bases. The CDR3 is 18 amino acids. Germline-derived CDR1 and CDR2 are MNHEY and SMNVEV (reference sequence). Trimming at V came to 4 bases and at J to 3 bases, leaving 6 bases not matched to a gene. The CDR3 loop reads CASSWGLAGGYDTGELFF. The CDR3 DNA reads as TGTGCCAGCAGTTGGGGACTAGCGGGAGGATACGACACCGGGGAGCTGTTTTTT.

The chain is built from TRBV5-8 and TRBJ2-2; 8 bases agree with TRBD2. Germline CDR1 is SGHTS and CDR2 is YDEGEE. This CDR3 is 16 amino acids long. The trim removed 2 bases at V and 4 bases at J, leaving 7 bases unmatched. This CDR3 is CASSFSLAGITGELFF. DNA of the CDR3: TGTGCCAGCAGCTTCTCGCTAGCGGGTATCACCGGGGAGCTGTTTTTT.

This clone was counted between two and nine times. V and J are TRBV7-9 and TRBJ2-7; D possibly corresponds to TRBD1 (5 bases). V lost 1 base, J lost 4 bases, and 11 bases lay in between. This CDR3 comprises 14 residues. The germline gives CDR1 SEHNR, CDR2 FQNEAQ (reference sequence). Here the CDR3 reads CASSLESGPYEQYF. The CDR3 DNA follows: TGTGCCAGCAGCTTAGAGTCAGGGCCTTACGAGCAGTACTTC. The variable domain in full, completed from reference TRBV7-9 and TRBJ2-7, reads DTGVSQNPRHKITKRGQNVTFRCDPISEHNRLYWYRQTLGQGPEFLTYFQNEAQLEKSRLLSDRFSAERPKGSFSTLEIQRTEQGDSAMYLCASSLESGPYEQYFGPGTRLTVT.

This clone has more than one count but fewer than ten. The chain recombines TRBV5-5 with TRBJ1-1; D is uncertain. Deletions cut 0 bases from V and 2 bases from J, with 8 bases between. This CDR3 has 14 amino acids. Germline values: CDR1 SGHKS, CDR2 YYEKEE (reference sequence). CDR3 sequence: CASSLARGNTEAFF. The CDR3 DNA sequence: TGTGCCAGCAGCTTGGCCAGAGGTAACACTGAAGCTTTCTTT.

This chain links TRBV28 with TRBJ2-1, with TRBD2 matching 10 bases. CDR1 and CDR2 (germline): MDHEN, SYDVKM. The V segment lost 4 bases and the J segment 7 bases; nucleotides outside the gene matches: 13. The CDR3 covers 17 residues. Here the CDR3 DNA reads TGTGCCAGCAGTTCCCCCTTTCCTAGCGGGAGTGATAATGAGCAGTTCTTC. Protein sequence: CASSSPFPSGSDNEQFF.

The gene calls are TRBV11-3 and TRBJ2-6, with D tentatively TRBD2 (5 bases). The V end lost 8 bases, the J end lost 0 bases, and 5 bases lay between the germline ends. Germline V gene lookup returns CDR1 SGHNT and CDR2 YENEEA. This CDR3 contains 13 residues. DNA for the CDR3: TGTGCCAGCCGGGACTCTGGGGCCAACGTCCTGACTTTC. This encodes CASRDSGANVLTF. The full variable domain, completed using reference TRBV11-3 and TRBJ2-6, is EAGVVQSPRYKIIEKKQPVAFWCNPISGHNTLYWYLQNLGQGPELLIRYENEEAVDDSQLPKDRFSAERLKGVDSTLKIQPAELGDSAVYLCASRDSGANVLTFGAGSRLTVL.

The chain combines TRBV15 with TRBJ2-7; 7 nucleotides line up with TRBD1. Germline V CDR1 and CDR2: LNHNV, YYDKDF (reference sequence). V lost 0 bases and J lost 3; bases outside the gene matches: 11. The CDR3 extends over 17 amino acids. The CDR3 spells CATSRDRGQSLDYEQYF. In nucleotides, the CDR3 is TGTGCCACCAGCAGAGATAGGGGACAGTCTCTCGACTACGAGCAGTACTTC. Full variable domain (missing parts from reference TRBV15 and TRBJ2-7): DAMVIQNPRYQVTQFGKPVTLSCSQTLNHNVMYWYQQKSSQAPKLLFHYYDKDFNNEADTPDNFQSRRPNTSFCFLDIRSPGLGDTAMYLCATSRDRGQSLDYEQYFGPGTRLTVT.

This clone was seen once. The chain has TRBV27 and TRBJ2-7; a possible D gene is TRBD2 (5 bases). This CDR3 comprises 14 residues. Trimming removed 2 bases from V and 3 bases from J, with 11 bases in between. Germline CDR1 is MNHEY and CDR2 is SMNVEV (reference sequence). CDR3 in DNA: TGTGCCAGCAGTTTAGGTGGGGAGTACTACGAGCAGTACTTC. Encoded protein: CASSLGGEYYEQYF.

J is TRBJ2-2 and V is TRBV27; D possibly corresponds to TRBD1 (6 bases). Deletions cut 5 bases from V and 6 bases from J, with 10 bases between. This CDR3 spans 13 amino acids. The germline gives CDR1 MNHEY, CDR2 SMNVEV (reference sequence). This chain's CDR3 is CASSPKGAGELFF. The CDR3, as DNA: TGTGCCAGCAGTCCAAAGGGGGCCGGGGAGCTGTTTTTT.

V gene TRBV6-5 combines with J gene TRBJ2-5; D uncertain. CDR1 and CDR2 from the germline V gene are MNHEY and SVGAGI. The CDR3 covers 11 residues. Between the trimmed V and J ends, which lost 5 bases and 7 bases, there was a span of 8 bases. The CDR3 coding sequence is TGTGCCAGCAGTGAAGAGCGGACCCAGTACTTC. This translates into CASSEERTQYF.

The rearrangement links TRBV28 to TRBJ1-5; 9 bases fit TRBD1. Trimming at V came to 3 bases and at J to 6 bases, leaving 9 bases not matched to a gene. The CDR3 runs 16 residues. The germline gives CDR1 MDHEN, CDR2 SYDVKM. The CDR3 DNA follows: TGTGCCAGCAGTTTCAAGGGACAGGGTTTCGGTCAGCCCCAGCATTTT. Residues: CASSFKGQGFGQPQHF.

The chain employs TRBV28 and TRBJ2-1; a weak D match, TRBD2 (5 bases). V lost 6 bases and J 2 bases, leaving 17 bases between the germline ends. The CDR3 covers 16 residues. The germline V gene encodes CDR1 MDHEN and CDR2 SYDVKM. This CDR3 reads CASRTFGSGTYNEQFF. Here the CDR3 DNA reads TGTGCCAGCAGAACCTTTGGAAGCGGTACCTACAATGAGCAGTTCTTC.

The J gene is TRBJ2-7, the V gene TRBV6-5; 10 positions match TRBD2. The V segment lost 2 bases and the J segment 4 bases; nucleotides outside the gene matches: 5. Per the germline V gene, CDR1 is MNHEY and CDR2 is SVGAGI. The CDR3 is 15 residues long. The CDR3 region is CASSYEASGRYEQYF. CDR3 DNA sequence: TGTGCCAGCAGTTACGAGGCTAGCGGGAGATACGAGCAGTACTTC.

The chain couples TRBV5-6 to TRBJ2-5, with D perhaps matching TRBD2 (6 bases). The CDR3 is 16 amino acids. CDR1 is SGHDT, CDR2 YYEEEE, per germline. V lost 4 bases, J lost 5 bases, and 21 bases lay in between. The CDR3 reads CASSKPGVWGVETQYF. The CDR3 nucleotides read TGTGCCAGCAGCAAGCCCGGGGTCTGGGGGGTGGAGACCCAGTACTTC.

This rearrangement joins TRBV27 to TRBJ2-7; 7 bases are a match to TRBD1. The V and J ends lost 3 bases and 2 bases, in that order; junction bases with no gene match: 4. The CDR3 totals 14 residues. Looked up from germline, CDR1 is MNHEY and CDR2 is SMNVEV (reference sequence). CDR3 sequence: CASSFWDSTYEQYF. DNA of the CDR3: TGTGCCAGCAGTTTCTGGGACAGCACCTACGAGCAGTACTTC.

This clone has only a few counts. The chain combines TRBV10-1 with TRBJ1-1, with 7 bases that match TRBD1. This CDR3 is built from 14 residues. CDR1 is WNHNN and CDR2 is SYGVQD in the germline V gene (reference sequence). V trimming: 8 bases; J trimming: 2 bases; junction bases outside the gene matches: 8. This CDR3 is CASVEYRGNTEAFF. In DNA form, the CDR3 reads TGCGCCAGCGTAGAATACAGGGGAAACACTGAAGCTTTCTTT.

J is TRBJ2-1 and V is TRBV9; tentative D call: TRBD2 (5 bases). This CDR3 spans 13 amino acids. Between the trimmed V and J ends, which lost 4 bases and 8 bases, there was a span of 13 bases. In germline, CDR1 is SGDLS, CDR2 YYNGEE. CDR3 nucleotide sequence: TGTGCCAGCAGCTCTCCTAGCACTCATGAGCAGTTCTTC. Its translation is CASSSPSTHEQFF.

CDR3 protein: CASSPRSYEQYF. DNA of the CDR3: TGTGCCAGCAGTCCACGGAGTTACGAGCAGTACTTC. This chain uses TRBV28 with TRBJ2-7, with D unresolved. This CDR3 has 12 amino acids. The germline V gene encodes CDR1 MDHEN and CDR2 SYDVKM. V lost 5 bases, J lost 4 bases, and 9 bases lay in between.

The rearrangement uses TRBV28 and TRBJ2-1; 13 nucleotides agree with TRBD2. Germline V gene sequence: CDR1 MDHEN, CDR2 SYDVKM. The trim removed 6 bases at V and 9 bases at J, leaving 5 bases unmatched. The CDR3 runs 14 residues. The CDR3 DNA sequence: TGTGCCAGCAGACCGGGACTAGCGGGGTTTGAGCAGTTCTTC. This codes for CASRPGLAGFEQFF.

This chain joins TRBV7-2 and TRBJ2-1, with 7 positions matching TRBD1. This CDR3 has 16 residues. The germline V gene encodes CDR1 SGHTA and CDR2 FQGNSA. Losses at the gene ends were 5 bases for V and 2 bases for J; bases not matched to a gene: 9. The CDR3 reads CASSLPRDSPYNEQFF. The CDR3 nucleotides are TGTGCCAGCAGCCTCCCCCGGGACAGCCCCTACAATGAGCAGTTCTTC.

V gene TRBV5-1 combines with J gene TRBJ2-7, with D hard to call. V shed 0 bases and J shed 0 bases, with 10 bases lying between them. The germline V gene has CDR1 SGHRS and CDR2 YFSETQ. The length of the CDR3 is 15 residues. The CDR3 loop reads CASSLGGTSSYEQYF. The CDR3 DNA reads TGCGCCAGCAGCTTGGGCGGAACGAGCTCCTACGAGCAGTACTTC.